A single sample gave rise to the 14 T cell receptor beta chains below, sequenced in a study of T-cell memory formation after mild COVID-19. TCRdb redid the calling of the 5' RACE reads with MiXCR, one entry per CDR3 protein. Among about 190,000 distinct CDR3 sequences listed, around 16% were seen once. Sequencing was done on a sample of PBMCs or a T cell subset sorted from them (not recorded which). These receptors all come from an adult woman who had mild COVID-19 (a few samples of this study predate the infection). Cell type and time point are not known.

The CDR3 DNA reads as TGTGCCAGCAACTCCCAGAGACTGGGAGCTTTCTTT. This sequence encodes CASNSQRLGAFF. The rearrangement joins TRBV7-9 to TRBJ1-1; D uncertain. The germline V and J ends were trimmed by 7 bases and 10 bases, with 16 bases remaining between them. The length of the CDR3 is 12 residues. Germline-derived CDR1 and CDR2 are SEHNR and FQNEAQ (reference sequence).

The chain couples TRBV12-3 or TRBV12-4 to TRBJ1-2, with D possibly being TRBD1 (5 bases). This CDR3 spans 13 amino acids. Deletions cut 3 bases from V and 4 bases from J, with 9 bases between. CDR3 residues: CASSLTAVYGYTF. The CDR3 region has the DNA TGTGCCAGCAGTTTGACAGCAGTCTATGGCTACACCTTC.

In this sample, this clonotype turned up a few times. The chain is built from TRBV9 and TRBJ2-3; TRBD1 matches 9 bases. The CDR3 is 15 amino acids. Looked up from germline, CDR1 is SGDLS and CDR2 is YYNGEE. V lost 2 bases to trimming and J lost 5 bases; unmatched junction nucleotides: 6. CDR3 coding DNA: TGTGCCAGCAGCGTTACAGGGGGCGGTAAAGATACGCAGTATTTT. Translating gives CASSVTGGGKDTQYF.

CDR3 sequence reads: CASSQYRPSTGELFF. In DNA, the CDR3 is TGCGCCAGCAGCCAATATAGGCCGTCCACCGGGGAGCTGTTTTTT. The chain combines TRBV5-1 with TRBJ2-2, with D uncertain. The CDR3 is 15 amino acids. The ends were cut back, 4 bases at V and 4 bases at J, with 14 bases in the middle. The germline gives CDR1 SGHRS, CDR2 YFSETQ.

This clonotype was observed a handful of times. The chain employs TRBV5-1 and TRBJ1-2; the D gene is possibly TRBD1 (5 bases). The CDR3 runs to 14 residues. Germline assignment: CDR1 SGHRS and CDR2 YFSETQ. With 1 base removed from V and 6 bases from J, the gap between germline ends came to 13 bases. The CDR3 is CASSLRAGQDGYTF. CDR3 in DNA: TGCGCCAGCAGCTTGAGGGCAGGGCAGGATGGCTACACCTTC.

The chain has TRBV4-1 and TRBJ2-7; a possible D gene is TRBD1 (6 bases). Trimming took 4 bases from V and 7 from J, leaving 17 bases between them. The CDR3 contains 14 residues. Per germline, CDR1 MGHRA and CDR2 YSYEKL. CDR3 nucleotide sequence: TGCGCCAGCAGCCCATCAGAGGACAGACGTGAGCAGTACTTC. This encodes CASSPSEDRREQYF.

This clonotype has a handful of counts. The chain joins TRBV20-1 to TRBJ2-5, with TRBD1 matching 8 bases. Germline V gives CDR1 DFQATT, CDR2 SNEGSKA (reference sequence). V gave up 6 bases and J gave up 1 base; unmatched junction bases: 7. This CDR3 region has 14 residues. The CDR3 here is CSASADRAQETQYF. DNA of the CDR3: TGCAGTGCCTCAGCGGACAGGGCCCAAGAGACCCAGTACTTC.

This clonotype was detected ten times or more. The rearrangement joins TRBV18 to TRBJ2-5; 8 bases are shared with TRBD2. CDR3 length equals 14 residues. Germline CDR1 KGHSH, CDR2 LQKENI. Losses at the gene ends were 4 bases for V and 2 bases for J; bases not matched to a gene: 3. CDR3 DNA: TGTGCCAGCTCACTAGCGGGGATACAAGAGACCCAGTACTTC. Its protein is CASSLAGIQETQYF.

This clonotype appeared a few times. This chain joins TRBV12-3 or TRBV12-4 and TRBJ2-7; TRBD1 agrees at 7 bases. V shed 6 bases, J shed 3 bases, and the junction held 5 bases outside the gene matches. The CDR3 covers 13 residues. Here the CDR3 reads CASRMTGIYEQYF. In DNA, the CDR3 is TGTGCCAGCAGGATGACAGGGATCTACGAGCAGTACTTC.

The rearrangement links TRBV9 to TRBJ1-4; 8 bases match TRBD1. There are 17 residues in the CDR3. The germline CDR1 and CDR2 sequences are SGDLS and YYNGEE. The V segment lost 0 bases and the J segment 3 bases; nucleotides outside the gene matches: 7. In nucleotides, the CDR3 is TGTGCCAGCAGCGTAGCCCAGGGGGCGCGGTCTAATGAAAAACTGTTTTTT. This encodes CASSVAQGARSNEKLFF.

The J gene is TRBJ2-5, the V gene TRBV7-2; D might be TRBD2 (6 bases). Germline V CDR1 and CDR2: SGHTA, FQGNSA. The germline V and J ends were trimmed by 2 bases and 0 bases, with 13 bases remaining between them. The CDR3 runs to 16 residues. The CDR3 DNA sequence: TGTGCCAGCAGCTTACAGGCGGGGCGGTACCAAGAGACCCAGTACTTC. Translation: CASSLQAGRYQETQYF.

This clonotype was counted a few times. The CDR3 coding sequence is TGTGCCAGCAGTGGACCCACGAGGGGATATGGCTACACCTTC. This codes for CASSGPTRGYGYTF. The rearrangement uses TRBV12-3 or TRBV12-4 and TRBJ1-2; perhaps TRBD1 as D (5 bases). The ends were cut back, 5 bases at V and 5 bases at J, with 15 bases in the middle. The CDR3 has 14 residues.

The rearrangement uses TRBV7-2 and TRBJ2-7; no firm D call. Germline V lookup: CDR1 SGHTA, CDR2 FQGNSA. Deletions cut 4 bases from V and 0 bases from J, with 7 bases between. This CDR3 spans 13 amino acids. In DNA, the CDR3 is TGTGCCAGCAGCTCTAGTGGCTCCTACGAGCAGTACTTC. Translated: CASSSSGSYEQYF.

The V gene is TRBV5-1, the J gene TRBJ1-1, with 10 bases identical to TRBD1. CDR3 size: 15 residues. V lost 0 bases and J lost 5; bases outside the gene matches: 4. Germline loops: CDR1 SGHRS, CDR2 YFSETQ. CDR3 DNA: TGCGCCAGCAGCTTGGAAGTGGGACAGGGGACTGAAGCTTTCTTT. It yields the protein CASSLEVGQGTEAFF.